The present entry profiles one T cell receptor (beta chain) with its context. Its specificity is unknown. MiXCR, run by TCRdb on the RT-PCR reads, gives a single entry per CDR3 protein. This table holds around 530,000 distinct CDR3 sequences, around 11% found once. Germline V lookup: CDR1 SGHTA, CDR2 FQGNSA. This CDR3 contains 15 residues. Unmatched junction bases numbered 4, after V lost 1 base and J lost 3 bases. The sample is drawn from a study of response to subunit inactivated influenza vaccine. Study-wide points: A suggestion made by the authors is that each seasonal influenza vaccination recruits few new T cells.

The sequence derives from a man aged 45 to 65 who received an inactivated influenza vaccine. The specimen comprised PBMCs from blood, sampled on the day of vaccination. This chain joins TRBV7-2 and TRBJ2-7; 9 positions agree with TRBD2. In nucleotides, the CDR3 is TGTGCCAGCAGCTTAGACAGCGGGGGGCTCTACGAGCAGTACTTC. Translating it yields CASSLDSGGLYEQYF.